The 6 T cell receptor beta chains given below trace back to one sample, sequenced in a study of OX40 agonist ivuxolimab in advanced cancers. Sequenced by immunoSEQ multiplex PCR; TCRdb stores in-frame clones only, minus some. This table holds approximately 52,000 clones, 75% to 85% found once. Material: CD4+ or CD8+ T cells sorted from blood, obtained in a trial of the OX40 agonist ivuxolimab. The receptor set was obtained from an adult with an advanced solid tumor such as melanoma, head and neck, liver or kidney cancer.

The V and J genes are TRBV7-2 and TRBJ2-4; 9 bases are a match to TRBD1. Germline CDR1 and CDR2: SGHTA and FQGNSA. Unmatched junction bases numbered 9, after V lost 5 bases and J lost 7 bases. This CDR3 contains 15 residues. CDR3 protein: CASSAGQGSLNIQYF. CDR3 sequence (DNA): TGTGCCAGCAGCGCGGGACAGGGTAGTTTGAACATTCAGTACTTC.

The DNA for the CDR3 is TGTGCCAGCCAAGACAGGGGGCATTCTGAAGCTTTCTTT. Protein sequence: CASQDRGHSEAFF. The chain employs TRBV18 and TRBJ1-1; TRBD1 matches 10 bases. Germline V gene sequence: CDR1 KGHSH, CDR2 LQKENI. This CDR3 spans 13 amino acids. The V gene end was trimmed by 8 bases and the J gene end by 6 bases; junction bases not matched to a gene: 6.

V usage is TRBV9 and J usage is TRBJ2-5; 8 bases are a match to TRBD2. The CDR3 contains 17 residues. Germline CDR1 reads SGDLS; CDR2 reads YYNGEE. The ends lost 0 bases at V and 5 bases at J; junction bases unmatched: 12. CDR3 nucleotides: TGTGCCAGCAGCGTAGGGTACGGCGGGGGGTCTGGGGAGACCCAGTACTTC. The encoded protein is CASSVGYGGGSGETQYF.

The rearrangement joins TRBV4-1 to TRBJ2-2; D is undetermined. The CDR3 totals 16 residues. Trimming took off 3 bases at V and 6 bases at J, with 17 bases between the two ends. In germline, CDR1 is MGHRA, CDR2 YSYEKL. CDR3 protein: CASSQANMGSAGELFF. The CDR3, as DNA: TGCGCCAGCAGCCAGGCTAATATGGGATCGGCCGGGGAGCTGTTTTTT.

CDR3 coding DNA: TGTGCCAGTAGTATGCAGGGTAACACCGGGGAGCTGTTTTTT. As protein: CASSMQGNTGELFF. J is TRBJ2-2 and V is TRBV19, with a weak D call TRBD1 (5 bases). Germline CDR1 LNHDA, CDR2 SQIVND (reference sequence). CDR3 size: 14 residues. Trimming took 3 bases from V and 2 from J, leaving 7 bases between them.

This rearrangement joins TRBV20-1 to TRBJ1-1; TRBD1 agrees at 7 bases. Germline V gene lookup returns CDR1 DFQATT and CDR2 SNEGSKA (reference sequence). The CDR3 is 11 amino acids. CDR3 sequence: CMGGQGDQAFF. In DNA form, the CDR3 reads TGCATGGGCGGGCAGGGGGATCAAGCTTTCTTT.